The 9 T cell receptor beta chains below come from one sample, sequenced in a study of T cell responses to AZD1222 COVID-19 vaccine. Using immunoSEQ multiplex PCR, the repertoire was profiled, and TCRdb retains in-frame clones only, with some absent. The data hold some 66,000 clones, with about 90% observed a single time. Sequenced material: peripheral blood, taken on day 0 of AZD1222 vaccination. All receptors derive from an adult in good health.

This clone was seen once. The rearrangement uses TRBV7-9 and TRBJ2-7, with D possibly matching TRBD2 (6 bases). This CDR3 region has 13 residues. Trimming took off 5 bases at V and 6 bases at J, with 14 bases between the two ends. Germline loops: CDR1 SEHNR, CDR2 FQNEAQ (reference sequence). The CDR3 region has the DNA TGTGCCAGCAGCCGGGACTCCGCGGGCGAGCAGTACTTC. Amino acid sequence: CASSRDSAGEQYF.

This chain links TRBV19 with TRBJ1-1; no clear D gene. The V end lost 7 bases, the J end lost 4 bases, and 19 bases lay between the germline ends. Looked up from germline, CDR1 is LNHDA and CDR2 is SQIVND (reference sequence). This CDR3 is built from 15 residues. The CDR3, as DNA: TGTGCCAGTACTTTCCCTCGTGGGAGGGCCACTGAAGCTTTCTTT. Translation: CASTFPRGRATEAFF.

J is TRBJ1-5 and V is TRBV6-1; perhaps TRBD1 as D (5 bases). V was shortened by 2 bases and J by 0 bases, with 23 bases between the two germline ends. Per germline, CDR1 MNHNS and CDR2 SASEGT. CDR3 length equals 20 residues. The DNA of the CDR3 is TGTGCCAGCAGTGAACCGTTAAAGTCGGGGGGGACCTATAGCAATCAGCCCCAGCATTTT. Its translation: CASSEPLKSGGTYSNQPQHF.

This clone was seen only once. The chain carries TRBV19 and TRBJ1-2, with a weak D call TRBD1 (6 bases). CDR3 length: 14 residues. The germline V gene has CDR1 LNHDA and CDR2 SQIVND (reference sequence). V was cut by 5 bases and J by 7 bases, with 17 bases left in between. The CDR3 spells CASSLTNRDSGYTF. CDR3 nucleotide sequence: TGTGCCAGTAGTCTTACTAACAGGGACTCTGGCTACACCTTC.

This chain uses TRBV18 with TRBJ2-5, with a possible D match to TRBD1 (6 bases). Germline CDR1 is KGHSH and CDR2 is LQKENI. The CDR3 loop spans 16 amino acids. Deletions cut 6 bases from V and 5 bases from J, with 22 bases between. The CDR3 here is CASSPNPPQGRETQYF. The CDR3 DNA is TGTGCCAGCTCGCCCAACCCCCCACAGGGACGGGAGACCCAGTACTTC.

In regard to this clone: It differs at one base from a far larger clone, so likely a read error. The same CDR3 is also encoded by other DNA sequences in this sample. The rearrangement links TRBV7-2 to TRBJ1-2; TRBD1 agrees at 11 bases. The CDR3 extends over 16 amino acids. Germline-derived CDR1 and CDR2 are SGHTA and FQGNSA. CDR3 coding DNA: TGTGCGGGAGGTCAGGGGACAGGGGGGTCGGTCTATGGCTACACCTTC. Its translation is CAGGQGTGGSVYGYTF.

This chain uses TRBV7-6 with TRBJ1-3; D call uncertain. The CDR3 has 15 residues. Trimming removed 4 bases at V and 3 bases at J, with 13 bases between. Germline loops: CDR1 SGHVS, CDR2 FNYEAQ. The CDR3 loop reads CASSSDGNYGNTIYF. The CDR3 coding sequence is TGTGCCAGCAGCTCGGACGGAAATTATGGAAACACCATATATTTT.

The chain uses TRBV5-4 and TRBJ2-6; D ambiguous. The CDR3 sequence is 19 residues long. V gave up 4 bases and J gave up 0 bases, with 20 bases separating them. Germline CDR1 is SGHNT and CDR2 is YYREEE (reference sequence). The CDR3 protein is CASSREYSSQISGANVLTF. The CDR3 DNA follows: TGTGCCAGCAGCCGCGAGTATAGCAGCCAGATCTCTGGGGCCAACGTCCTGACTTTC.

The J gene is TRBJ1-1, the V gene TRBV7-2, with a tentative D call TRBD1 (6 bases). Germline CDR1 is SGHTA and CDR2 is FQGNSA. The CDR3 is 15 amino acids. V lost 5 bases, J lost 3 bases, and 16 bases lay in between. Here the CDR3 reads CASSPGRGWDTEAFF. DNA of the CDR3: TGTGCCAGCAGCCCTGGGAGGGGGTGGGACACTGAAGCTTTCTTT.